The T cell receptor (beta chain) described here comes from a study of technical replicates of blood from a few donors. The V and J ends lost 7 bases and 5 bases, in that order; junction bases with no gene match: 14. Per germline, CDR1 MNHNS and CDR2 SASEGT. The CDR3 is 15 residues long. Method: immunoSEQ multiplex PCR; TCRdb's copy keeps in-frame clones and lacks some. Among about 75,000 clones, approximately 97% were seen once, and the ten largest hold around 0.2%. This chain links TRBV6-1 with TRBJ2-7; 7 bases match TRBD2. This clonotype originated in a human donor in good health. The sequenced material came from T cells isolated from PBMCs. CDR3 protein: CASTDLGLVYHEQYF. For the CDR3, the DNA is TGTGCCAGCACTGACCTCGGACTAGTATATCACGAGCAGTACTTC.